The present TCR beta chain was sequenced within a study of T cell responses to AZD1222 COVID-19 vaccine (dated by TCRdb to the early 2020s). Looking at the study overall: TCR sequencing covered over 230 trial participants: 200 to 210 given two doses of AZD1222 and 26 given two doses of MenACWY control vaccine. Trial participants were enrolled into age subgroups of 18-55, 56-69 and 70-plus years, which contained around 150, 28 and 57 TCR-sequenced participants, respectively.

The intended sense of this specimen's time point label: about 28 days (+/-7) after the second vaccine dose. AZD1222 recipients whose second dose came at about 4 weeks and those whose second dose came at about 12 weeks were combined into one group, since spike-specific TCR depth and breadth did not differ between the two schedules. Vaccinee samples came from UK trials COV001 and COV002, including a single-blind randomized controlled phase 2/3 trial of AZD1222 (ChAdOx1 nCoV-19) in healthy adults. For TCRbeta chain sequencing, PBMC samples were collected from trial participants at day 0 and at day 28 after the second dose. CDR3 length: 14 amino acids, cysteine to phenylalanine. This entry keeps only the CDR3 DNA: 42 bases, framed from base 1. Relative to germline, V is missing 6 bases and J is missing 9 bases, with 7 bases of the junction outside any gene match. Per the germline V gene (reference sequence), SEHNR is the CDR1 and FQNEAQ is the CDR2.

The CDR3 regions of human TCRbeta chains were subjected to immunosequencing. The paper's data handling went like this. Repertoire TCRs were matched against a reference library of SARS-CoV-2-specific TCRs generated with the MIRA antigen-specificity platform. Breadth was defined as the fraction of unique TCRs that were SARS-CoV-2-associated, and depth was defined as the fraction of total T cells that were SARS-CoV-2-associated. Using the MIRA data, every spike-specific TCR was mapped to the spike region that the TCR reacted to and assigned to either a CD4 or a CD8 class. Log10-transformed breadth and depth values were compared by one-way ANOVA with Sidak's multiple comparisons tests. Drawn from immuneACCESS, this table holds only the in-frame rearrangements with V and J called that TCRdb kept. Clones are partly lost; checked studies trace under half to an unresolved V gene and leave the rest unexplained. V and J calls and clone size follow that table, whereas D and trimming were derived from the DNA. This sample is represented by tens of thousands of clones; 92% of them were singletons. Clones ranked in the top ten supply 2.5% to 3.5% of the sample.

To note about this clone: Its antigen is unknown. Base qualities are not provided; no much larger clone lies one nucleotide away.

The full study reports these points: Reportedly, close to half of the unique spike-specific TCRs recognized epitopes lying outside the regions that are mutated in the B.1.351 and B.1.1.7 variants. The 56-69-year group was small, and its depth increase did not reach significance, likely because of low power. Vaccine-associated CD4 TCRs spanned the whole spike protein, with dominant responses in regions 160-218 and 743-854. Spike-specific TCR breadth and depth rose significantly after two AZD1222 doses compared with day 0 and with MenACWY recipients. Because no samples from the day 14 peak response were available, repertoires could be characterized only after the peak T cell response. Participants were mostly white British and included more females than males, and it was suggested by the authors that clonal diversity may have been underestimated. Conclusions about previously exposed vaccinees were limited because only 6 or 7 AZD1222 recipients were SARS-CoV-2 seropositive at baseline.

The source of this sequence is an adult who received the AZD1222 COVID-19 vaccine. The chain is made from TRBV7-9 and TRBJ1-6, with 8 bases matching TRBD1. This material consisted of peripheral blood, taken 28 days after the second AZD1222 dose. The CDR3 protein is CASSLGQGTSPLHF. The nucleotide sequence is TGTGCCAGCAGTCTCGGACAGGGAACTTCACCCCTCCACTTT.